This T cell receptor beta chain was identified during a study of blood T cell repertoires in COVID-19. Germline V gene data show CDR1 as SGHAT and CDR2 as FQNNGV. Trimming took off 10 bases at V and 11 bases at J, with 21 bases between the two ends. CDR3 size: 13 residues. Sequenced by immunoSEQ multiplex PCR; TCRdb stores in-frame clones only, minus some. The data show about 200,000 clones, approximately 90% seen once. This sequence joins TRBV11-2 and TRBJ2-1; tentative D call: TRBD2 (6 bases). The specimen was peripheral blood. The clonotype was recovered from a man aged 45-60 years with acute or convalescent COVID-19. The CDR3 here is CATRGSLEPKQFF. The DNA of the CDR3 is TGTGCCACCCGGGGGTCACTCGAGCCCAAGCAGTTCTTC.